This entry features one T cell receptor (beta chain) sequence. This CDR3 contains 14 residues. Trimming stripped 6 bases from V and 3 bases from J, with 17 bases between. Germline assignment: CDR1 DFQATT and CDR2 SNEGSKA (reference sequence). Study processing details: Reference gene primer amplification gave nucleated cell count estimates. Data came from immunoSEQ multiplex PCR; TCRdb stores just in-frame clones and leaves some out. For V, J and clone size, that table is used; D and trimming come from the DNA. This table has 200,000 to 250,000 clones, roughly 86% appearing once. The data are from a study of blood T cell repertoires in COVID-19. As for the study in general: Whether acute or convalescent, the COVID-19 samples came from the United States, Italy and Spain. Nucleic acid was either cDNA or gDNA, and it came from T cells, B-cell-depleted T cells, or PBMCs.

Enrolment of Seattle patients took place during active infection, and they were followed longitudinally. The sample comprised peripheral blood. The receptor comes from a woman aged 50 to 60 with COVID-19, enrolled during active disease. The genes are TRBV20-1 and TRBJ1-2; D is possibly TRBD1 (6 bases). The CDR3, as DNA: TGCAGTGCCAGTACACAGGGTGGGTACTATGGCTACACCTTC. Its protein is CSASTQGGYYGYTF.